These 13 T cell receptor beta chains originate from one sample sequenced in a study of blood T cell repertoires in COVID-19. Measured with immunoSEQ multiplex PCR; TCRdb has only the in-frame clones, and not every one. The table has 190,000 or so clones, roughly 90% seen once. Specimen: peripheral blood. These receptors all stem from a woman aged 70 to 79 with acute or convalescent COVID-19.

V usage is TRBV7-9 and J usage is TRBJ1-6; D is perhaps TRBD1 (5 bases). The CDR3 runs 15 residues. The V end lost 5 bases, the J end lost 7 bases, and 15 bases lay between the germline ends. Germline V CDR1 and CDR2: SEHNR, FQNEAQ (reference sequence). This CDR3 reads CASSPEVGGNSPLHF. The DNA for the CDR3 is TGTGCCAGCAGCCCGGAGGTCGGGGGGAATTCACCCCTCCACTTT.

The chain has TRBV29-1 and TRBJ1-1; D gene ambiguous. CDR1 and CDR2 (germline): SQVTM, ANQGSEA. This CDR3 is 13 amino acids long. Trimming shortened V by 2 bases and J by 1 base, and 8 bases separated the two germline ends. The CDR3 DNA sequence: TGCAGCGTTGAAAGGCAGGAGAACACTGAAGCTTTCTTT. It translates to CSVERQENTEAFF.

About this clone: Other DNA sequences in this sample translate to the same CDR3. The chain joins TRBV5-4 to TRBJ2-1; D gene ambiguous. The CDR3 loop spans 12 amino acids. The ends were cut back, 1 base at V and 8 bases at J, with 7 bases in the middle. Per germline, CDR1 SGHNT and CDR2 YYREEE (reference sequence). The CDR3, as DNA: TGTGCCAGCAGCTTGCGAGGTGATGAGCAGTTCTTC. Amino acids: CASSLRGDEQFF.

This clone came up a few times. The chain employs TRBV28 and TRBJ1-4; D may be TRBD1 (5 bases). Looked up from germline, CDR1 is MDHEN and CDR2 is SYDVKM. The CDR3 has 14 residues. Trimming left V 2 bases short and J 8 bases short, with 12 bases between. The CDR3 region is CASSLVGVREKLFF. CDR3 nucleotide sequence: TGTGCCAGCAGTTTAGTAGGGGTCCGGGAAAAACTGTTTTTT.

V is TRBV29-1 and J is TRBJ1-1, with D possibly TRBD1 on 6 matching bases. The CDR3 has 12 residues. Germline V gives CDR1 SQVTM, CDR2 ANQGSEA. The CDR3 spells CSGLAGVNEAFF. As DNA, the CDR3 is TGCAGTGGCCTGGCAGGGGTCAATGAAGCTTTCTTT.

This sequence joins TRBV28 and TRBJ2-3, with 14 bases that match TRBD2. Germline-derived CDR1 and CDR2 are MDHEN and SYDVKM. Losses at the gene ends were 5 bases for V and 3 bases for J; bases not matched to a gene: 7. The length of the CDR3 is 17 residues. The CDR3 DNA reads as TGTGCCAGCAGTGGGACTAGCGGGAGTTATGGGACAGATACGCAGTATTTT. Amino acid sequence: CASSGTSGSYGTDTQYF.

The rearrangement joins TRBV5-1 to TRBJ2-7, with TRBD2 matching over 8 bases. V trimming: 0 bases; J trimming: 6 bases; junction bases outside the gene matches: 5. The CDR3 covers 14 residues. Germline V gene data show CDR1 as SGHRS and CDR2 as YFSETQ. Here the CDR3 DNA reads TGCGCCAGCAGCTTGGAGGGACTAGTTACCGAGCAGTACTTC. This gives the protein CASSLEGLVTEQYF.

The chain is built from TRBV7-2 and TRBJ1-2, with TRBD1 matching over 11 bases. CDR1 is SGHTA, CDR2 FQGNSA, per germline. The CDR3 has 13 residues. With V trimmed by 8 bases and J by 5 bases, 4 bases remained unmatched. The CDR3 spells CASGTGGGYGYTF. CDR3 nucleotides: TGTGCCAGCGGGACAGGGGGAGGATATGGCTACACCTTC.

The rearrangement links TRBV14 to TRBJ1-3, with TRBD1 matching over 7 bases. V shed 0 bases, J shed 1 base, and the junction held 12 bases outside the gene matches. Per germline, CDR1 SGHDN and CDR2 FVKESK. The CDR3 has 19 residues. The CDR3 DNA reads as TGTGCCAGCAGCCAAGATCGCAGGGACAGATTCGGATCTGGAAACACCATATATTTT. The encoded protein is CASSQDRRDRFGSGNTIYF.

V gene TRBV19 combines with J gene TRBJ2-7; 7 bases fit TRBD2. The CDR3 loop spans 14 amino acids. Looked up from germline, CDR1 is LNHDA and CDR2 is SQIVND (reference sequence). V dropped 1 base and J dropped 3; count of bases not matched to a gene: 3. In nucleotides, the CDR3 is TGTGCCAGTAGTATAGTGGGGACTAACTACGAGCAGTACTTC. It encodes CASSIVGTNYEQYF.

The V and J genes are TRBV7-2 and TRBJ1-5; 10 bases line up with TRBD1. CDR3 size: 14 residues. The germline V gene has CDR1 SGHTA and CDR2 FQGNSA. With 5 bases clipped from V and 7 bases from J, the junction kept 5 bases outside the gene matches. The CDR3: CASSIRQGAQPQHF. For the CDR3, the DNA is TGTGCCAGCAGCATCCGACAGGGGGCACAGCCCCAGCATTTT.

The chain recombines TRBV29-1 with TRBJ1-1; D remains ambiguous. V was cut by 1 base and J by 1 base, with 7 bases left in between. This CDR3 spans 13 amino acids. Germline loops: CDR1 SQVTM, CDR2 ANQGSEA. The CDR3: CSVEVTKNTEAFF. The CDR3, as DNA: TGCAGCGTTGAAGTGACAAAGAACACTGAAGCTTTCTTT.

The CDR3 DNA reads as TGTGCCAGTACCCCCAGGGGTGATGCTCAGCCCCAGCATTTT. It specifies CASTPRGDAQPQHF. The rearrangement links TRBV19 to TRBJ1-5; the D gene is possibly TRBD1 (6 bases). This CDR3 is built from 14 residues. CDR1 and CDR2 from the germline V gene are LNHDA and SQIVND (reference sequence). V was cut by 7 bases and J by 6 bases, with 16 bases left in between. The complete variable domain, with remaining parts taken from reference TRBV19 and TRBJ1-5, reads DGGITQSPKYLFRKEGQNVTLSCEQNLNHDAMYWYRQDPGQGLRLIYYSQIVNDFQKGDIAEGYSVSREKKESFPLTVTSAQKNPTAFYLCASTPRGDAQPQHFGDGTRLSIL.